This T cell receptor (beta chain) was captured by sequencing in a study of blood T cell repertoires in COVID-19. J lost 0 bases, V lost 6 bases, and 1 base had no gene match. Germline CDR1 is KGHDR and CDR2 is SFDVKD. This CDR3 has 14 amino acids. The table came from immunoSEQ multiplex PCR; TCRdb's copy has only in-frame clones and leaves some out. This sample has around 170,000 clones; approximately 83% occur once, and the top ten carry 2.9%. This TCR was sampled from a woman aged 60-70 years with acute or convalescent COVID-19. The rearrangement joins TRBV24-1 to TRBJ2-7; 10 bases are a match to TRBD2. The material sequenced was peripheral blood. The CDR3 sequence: CATSPSGGSYEQYF. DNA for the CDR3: TGTGCCACCAGTCCTAGCGGGGGCTCCTACGAGCAGTACTTC.